This entry concerns a single T cell receptor (beta chain). The germline V gene has CDR1 SGHRS and CDR2 YFSETQ. V trimming: 0 bases; J trimming: 0 bases; junction bases outside the gene matches: 3. The CDR3 length is 16 residues. One entry per CDR3 protein, called by TCRdb with MiXCR from the RT-PCR reads. The sample comprises about 110,000 distinct CDR3 sequences, less than 45% of which are singletons, and 27% rests with the top ten. This sample stems from a study of patients and donors after allogeneic stem cell transplantation. Sequenced sample: blood, either unsorted or a sorted T cell fraction (not recorded which). The source of this sequence is a human donor who was either an allogeneic HSCT recipient or a stem cell or donor lymphocyte infusion donor (not recorded which). It is not recorded whose cells these are; they may come from a transplant donor. The V call is TRBV5-1, the J call TRBJ2-5; TRBD1 matches at 9 bases. The CDR3 coding sequence is TGCGCCAGCAGCTTGGCCCGGACAGGGGACCAAGAGACCCAGTACTTC. Its protein product is CASSLARTGDQETQYF.